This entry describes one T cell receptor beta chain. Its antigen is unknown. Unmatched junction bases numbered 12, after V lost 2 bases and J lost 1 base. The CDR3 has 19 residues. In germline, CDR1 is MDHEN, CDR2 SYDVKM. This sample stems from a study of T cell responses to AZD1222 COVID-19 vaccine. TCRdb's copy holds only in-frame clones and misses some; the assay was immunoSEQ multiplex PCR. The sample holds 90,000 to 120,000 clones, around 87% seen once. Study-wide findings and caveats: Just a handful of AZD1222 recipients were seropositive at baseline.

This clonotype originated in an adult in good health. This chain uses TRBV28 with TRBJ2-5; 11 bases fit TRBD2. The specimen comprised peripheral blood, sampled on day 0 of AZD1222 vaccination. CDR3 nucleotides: TGTGCCAGCAGTTTAAGCTCGACTAGCGGGAAGGGCGGCCAAGAGACCCAGTACTTC. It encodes CASSLSSTSGKGGQETQYF. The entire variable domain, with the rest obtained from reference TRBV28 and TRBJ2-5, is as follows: DVKVTQSSRYLVKRTGEKVFLECVQDMDHENMFWYRQDPGLGLRLIYFSYDVKMKEKGDIPEGYSVSREKKERFSLILESASTNQTSMYLCASSLSSTSGKGGQETQYFGPGTRLLVL.